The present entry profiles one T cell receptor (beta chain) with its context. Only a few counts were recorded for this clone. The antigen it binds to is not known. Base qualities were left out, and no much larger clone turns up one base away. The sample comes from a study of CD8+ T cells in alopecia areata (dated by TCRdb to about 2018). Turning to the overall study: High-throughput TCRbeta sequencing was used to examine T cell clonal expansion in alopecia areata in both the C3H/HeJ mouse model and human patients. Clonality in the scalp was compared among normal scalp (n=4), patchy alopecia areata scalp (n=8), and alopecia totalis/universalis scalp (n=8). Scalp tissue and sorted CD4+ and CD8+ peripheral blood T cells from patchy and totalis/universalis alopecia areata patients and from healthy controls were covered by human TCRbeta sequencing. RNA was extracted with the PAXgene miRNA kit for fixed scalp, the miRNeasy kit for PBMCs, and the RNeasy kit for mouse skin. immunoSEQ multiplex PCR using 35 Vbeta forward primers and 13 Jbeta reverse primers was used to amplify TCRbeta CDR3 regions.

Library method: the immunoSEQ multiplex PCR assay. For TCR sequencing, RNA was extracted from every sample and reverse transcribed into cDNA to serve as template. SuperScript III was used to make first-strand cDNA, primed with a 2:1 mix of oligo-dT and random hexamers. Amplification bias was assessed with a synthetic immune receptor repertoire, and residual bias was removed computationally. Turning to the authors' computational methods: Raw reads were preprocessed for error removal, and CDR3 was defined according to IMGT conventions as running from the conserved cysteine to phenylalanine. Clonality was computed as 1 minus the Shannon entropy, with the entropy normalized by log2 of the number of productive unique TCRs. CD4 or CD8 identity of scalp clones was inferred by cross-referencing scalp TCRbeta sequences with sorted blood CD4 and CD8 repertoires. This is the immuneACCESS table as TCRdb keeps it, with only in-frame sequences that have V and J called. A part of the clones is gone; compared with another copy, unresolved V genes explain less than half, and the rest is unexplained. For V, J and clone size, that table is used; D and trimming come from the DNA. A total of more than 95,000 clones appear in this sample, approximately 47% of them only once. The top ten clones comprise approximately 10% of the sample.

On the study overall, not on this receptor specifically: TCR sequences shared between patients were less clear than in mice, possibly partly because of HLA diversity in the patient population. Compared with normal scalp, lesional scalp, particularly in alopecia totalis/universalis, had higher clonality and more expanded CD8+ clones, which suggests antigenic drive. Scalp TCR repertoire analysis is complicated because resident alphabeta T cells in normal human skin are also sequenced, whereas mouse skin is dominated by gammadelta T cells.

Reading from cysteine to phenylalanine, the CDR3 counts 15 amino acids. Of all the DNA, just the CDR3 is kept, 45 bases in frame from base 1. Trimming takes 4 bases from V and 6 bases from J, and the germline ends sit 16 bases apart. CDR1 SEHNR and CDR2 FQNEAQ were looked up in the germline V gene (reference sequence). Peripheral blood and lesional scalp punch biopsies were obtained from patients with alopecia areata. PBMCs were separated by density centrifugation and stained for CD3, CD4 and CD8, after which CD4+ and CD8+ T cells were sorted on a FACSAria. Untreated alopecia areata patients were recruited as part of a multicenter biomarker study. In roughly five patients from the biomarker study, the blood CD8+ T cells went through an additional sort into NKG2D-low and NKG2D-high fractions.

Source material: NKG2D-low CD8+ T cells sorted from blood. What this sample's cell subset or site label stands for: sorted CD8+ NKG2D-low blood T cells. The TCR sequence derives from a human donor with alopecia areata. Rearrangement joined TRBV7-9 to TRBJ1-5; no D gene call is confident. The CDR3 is CASSSAQEGSQPQHF. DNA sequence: TGTGCCAGCAGCTCGGCGCAGGAGGGAAGTCAGCCCCAGCATTTT.